The rows below give T cell receptor beta chains drawn from one sample of a study of T cell repertoires in cytomegalovirus infection. TCRdb re-called the reads through MiXCR, storing one row per CDR3 protein. The profile shows roughly 640,000 distinct CDR3 sequences, 20% to 25% of them singletons. The sample taken for sequencing was CD8+ T cells from PBMCs. All receptors come from a human donor in good health (CMV status not recorded). Some clones in this sample may be carry-over from other donors' samples. CDR3s include the opening cysteine and the closing phenylalanine or tryptophan. A D gene is named only where the DNA matches it firmly. Some rows mark clone size as missing; the rest say once, few, many or name a class of expanded clone.

NA,TRBV20-1,TRBJ2-5,TRBD2,CSARDERGGWLETQYF,TGCAGTGCTAGAGATGAGCGGGGGGGCTGGTTGGAGACCCAGTACTTC
few,TRBV20-1,TRBJ2-1,NA,CSALPGEGLREQFF,TGCAGTGCTCTACCTGGAGAGGGTCTAAGAGAGCAGTTCTTC
many,TRBV6-1,TRBJ2-6,NA,CACGGSSGANVLTF,TGTGCCTGCGGAGGGTCCTCTGGGGCCAACGTCCTGACTTTC
NA,TRBV2,TRBJ2-3,NA,CAIGLGNSDTQYF,TGTGCCATCGGGTTAGGGAACTCAGATACGCAGTATTTT
few,TRBV25-1,TRBJ1-1,NA,CASSDATPAVGPGEAFF,TGTGCCAGCAGTGACGCGACACCCGCAGTCGGGCCTGGTGAAGCTTTCTTT
NA,TRBV2,TRBJ2-6,NA,CASSAEIKLSGANVLTF,TGTGCCAGCAGCGCAGAAATAAAGCTCTCTGGGGCCAACGTCCTGACTTTC
few,TRBV14,TRBJ1-1,NA,CATQGYMNTEAFF,TGTGCCACCCAGGGGTACATGAACACTGAAGCTTTCTTT
NA,TRBV12-3/TRBV12-4,TRBJ2-3,NA,CASSLPRVADGTDTQYF,TGTGCCAGCAGTTTACCCCGCGTAGCGGACGGCACAGATACGCAGTATTTT
many,TRBV27,TRBJ2-2,NA,CASSLRVHTGELFF,TGTGCCAGCAGTTTAAGGGTCCACACCGGGGAGCTGTTTTTT
few,TRBV9,TRBJ1-1,NA,CASSVVGTGNTEAFF,TGTGCCAGCAGCGTAGTAGGGACGGGGAACACTGAAGCTTTCTTT
many,TRBV12-3/TRBV12-4,TRBJ1-2,NA,CASSLEINYGYTF,TGTGCCAGCAGTTTAGAGATTAACTATGGCTACACCTTC
many,TRBV7-3,TRBJ2-5,NA,CASSLEGSEETQYF,TGTGCCAGCAGCTTAGAGGGCAGTGAAGAGACCCAGTACTTC
few,TRBV28,TRBJ2-1,TRBD2,CASSFPTSGGSNEQFF,TGTGCCAGCAGTTTCCCGACTAGCGGGGGGTCTAATGAGCAGTTCTTC
few,TRBV7-9,TRBJ2-1,TRBD2,CASSPELAGPYNEQFF,TGTGCCAGCAGCCCGGAACTAGCGGGGCCCTACAATGAGCAGTTCTTC
NA,TRBV11-2,TRBJ1-2,NA,CASSLAPGQDYGYTF,TGTGCCAGCAGCTTAGCCCCGGGACAAGATTATGGCTACACCTTC
few,TRBV28,TRBJ2-2,NA,CASSLSGFSWGNTGELFF,TGTGCCAGCAGTTTATCTGGATTTTCCTGGGGAAATACCGGGGAGCTGTTTTTT
NA,TRBV14,TRBJ2-1,TRBD2,CASSSLGGLAGAHNEQFF,TGTGCCAGCAGCTCTCTCGGGGGTCTAGCGGGGGCCCACAATGAGCAGTTCTTC
many,TRBV7-2,TRBJ2-5,NA,CASSLVPAYSQETQYF,TGTGCCAGCAGCTTAGTACCTGCTTACAGTCAAGAGACCCAGTACTTC
NA,TRBV6-5,TRBJ2-1,NA,CASSYSDTNEQFF,TGTGCCAGCAGTTACTCGGATACCAATGAGCAGTTCTTC
once,TRBV15,TRBJ2-5,NA,CATSSPRDLEETQYF,TGTGCCACCAGCAGCCCAAGGGACCTAGAAGAGACCCAGTACTTC
once,TRBV5-1,TRBJ2-5,TRBD1,CASSLEDRGRGETQYF,TGCGCCAGCAGCTTGGAAGACAGGGGCCGCGGCGAGACCCAGTACTTC
many,TRBV7-7,TRBJ2-5,NA,CASSPAPGRGETQYF,TGTGCTAGCAGCCCCGCTCCGGGGAGAGGAGAGACCCAGTACTTC
NA,TRBV13,TRBJ1-5,TRBD1,CASSSPWTGGLHQPQHF,TGTGCCAGCAGCTCCCCCTGGACAGGGGGCTTGCATCAGCCCCAGCATTTT
few,TRBV12-3/TRBV12-4,TRBJ2-1,NA,CASSPEGVAYNEQFF,TGTGCCAGCAGCCCTGAGGGGGTTGCCTACAATGAGCAGTTCTTC
few,TRBV13,TRBJ1-5,NA,CASSLGTANQPQHF,TGTGCCAGCAGCTTAGGGACAGCAAATCAGCCCCAGCATTTT
NA,TRBV23-1,TRBJ1-6,NA,CASSQPATYIKSSYNSPLHF,TGCGCCAGCAGTCAACCCGCGACATACATCAAAAGCTCCTATAATTCACCCCTCCACTTT
few,TRBV6-5,TRBJ2-2,TRBD1,CASSKDRGLVTGELFF,TGTGCCAGCAGTAAAGACAGGGGGCTTGTCACCGGGGAGCTGTTTTTT
NA,TRBV12-3/TRBV12-4,TRBJ2-1,NA,CASSPKFF,TGTGCCAGCAGCCCTAAGTTCTTC
NA,TRBV7-2,TRBJ2-3,NA,CASTDEFTESDTQYF,TGTGCCAGCACGGACGAGTTCACCGAATCCGATACGCAGTATTTT
NA,TRBV20-1,TRBJ1-2,TRBD1,CSAESPDRVYGYTF,TGCAGTGCGGAGAGTCCGGACAGGGTCTATGGCTACACCTTC
few,TRBV4-1,TRBJ2-1,NA,CASSQGPGLYNEQFF,TGCGCCAGCAGCCAAGGACCGGGGCTCTACAATGAGCAGTTCTTC
few,TRBV29-1,TRBJ2-3,NA,CSVEDPRDFTDTQYF,TGCAGCGTTGAAGACCCTAGGGACTTCACAGATACGCAGTATTTT
few,TRBV24-1,TRBJ2-1,TRBD1,CATSVTGPHNEQFF,TGTGCCACCAGTGTGACAGGGCCTCACAATGAGCAGTTCTTC
few,TRBV12-3/TRBV12-4,TRBJ1-2,TRBD1,CASSKTGGGDGYTF,TGTGCCAGCAGTAAGACAGGGGGCGGTGATGGCTACACCTTC
NA,TRBV28,TRBJ1-4,NA,CASYPAATNEKLFF,TGTGCCAGCTATCCCGCTGCAACTAATGAAAAACTGTTTTTT
few,TRBV7-9,TRBJ1-1,NA,CASRAGGVNTEAFF,TGTGCCAGCAGGGCCGGAGGGGTGAACACTGAAGCTTTCTTT
few,TRBV29-1,TRBJ2-7,NA,CSASLVDRSYEQYF,TGCAGCGCCTCCCTTGTGGATCGCTCCTACGAGCAGTACTTC
many,TRBV7-9,TRBJ1-1,NA,CASSSRDFEAFF,TGTGCCAGCAGCTCTAGGGACTTTGAAGCTTTCTTT
NA,TRBV6-6,TRBJ2-5,TRBD2,CASRWTSGGAQETQYF,TGTGCCAGCAGGTGGACTAGCGGGGGAGCCCAAGAGACCCAGTACTTC
many,TRBV6-6,TRBJ1-4,NA,CASSYTGFIGEKLFF,TGTGCCAGCAGTTACACAGGGTTTATAGGAGAAAAACTGTTTTTT
few,TRBV20-1,TRBJ2-3,TRBD1,CSARGGGLTDTQYF,TGCAGTGCTAGAGGAGGGGGCCTCACAGATACGCAGTATTTT
many,TRBV27,TRBJ2-1,NA,CASSFSLSSYNEQFF,TGTGCCAGCAGTTTTAGCCTGAGCTCCTACAATGAGCAGTTCTTC
NA,TRBV9,TRBJ1-1,NA,CASSDGRVNTEAFF,TGTGCCAGCAGTGACGGTCGGGTGAACACTGAAGCTTTCTTT
NA,TRBV10-2,TRBJ2-4,NA,CASSGPDLQVLVRNIQYF,TGCGCCAGCAGTGGCCCTGATTTACAAGTTCTAGTACGGAACATTCAGTACTTC
many,TRBV10-3,TRBJ1-1,TRBD1,CAISRQGSHMNTEAFF,TGTGCCATCAGTAGACAGGGGTCCCATATGAACACTGAAGCTTTCTTT
few,TRBV28,TRBJ1-1,NA,CASSFGDTGKLNTEAFF,TGTGCCAGCAGTTTTGGGGACACAGGTAAACTGAACACTGAAGCTTTCTTT
few,TRBV19,TRBJ2-2,NA,CASSIGLELFF,TGTGCCAGTAGTATTGGCCTGGAGCTGTTTTTT
NA,TRBV20-1,TRBJ2-7,TRBD1,CSARDRTFYEQYF,TGCAGTGCCCGGGACAGGACGTTCTACGAGCAGTACTTC
NA,TRBV25-1,TRBJ2-1,NA,CASSERRGYNEQFF,TGTGCCAGCAGTGAACGAAGGGGCTACAATGAGCAGTTCTTC
many,TRBV5-4,TRBJ1-1,NA,CASSLPANTEAFF,TGTGCCAGCAGTTTACCAGCGAACACTGAAGCTTTCTTT
NA,TRBV4-3,TRBJ1-5,NA,CASSQEINSKNQPQHF,TGCGCCAGCAGCCAAGAAATAAACAGCAAAAATCAGCCCCAGCATTTT
NA,TRBV7-9,TRBJ1-4,TRBD1,CASSEGQAVTNEKLFF,TGTGCCAGCAGCGAAGGACAGGCCGTAACTAATGAAAAACTGTTTTTT
few,TRBV4-2,TRBJ2-3,NA,CASSQNPGTDTQYF,TGTGCCAGCAGCCAAAACCCAGGGACCGATACGCAGTATTTT
many,TRBV6-1,TRBJ1-5,NA,CASSDPGLGEQPQHF,TGTGCCAGCAGTGACCCTGGCCTCGGGGAACAGCCCCAGCATTTT
many,TRBV7-2,TRBJ1-2,NA,CASRGSGGGYTF,TGTGCCAGCAGGGGGAGCGGCGGAGGCTACACCTTC
many,TRBV15,TRBJ2-3,NA,CATSKPSDTQYF,TGTGCCACCAGCAAACCCTCAGATACGCAGTATTTT
few,TRBV20-1,TRBJ2-3,NA,CSARDSVGDTQYF,TGCAGTGCTAGAGATTCTGTCGGGGATACGCAGTATTTT
few,TRBV18,TRBJ2-5,TRBD1,CASSVTGTGGVQETQYF,TGTGCCAGCTCAGTAACCGGGACAGGGGGAGTGCAAGAGACCCAGTACTTC
NA,TRBV6-2/TRBV6-3,TRBJ2-3,NA,CASSYGGTDYTDTQYF,TGTGCCAGCAGTTACGGGGGGACGGATTACACAGATACGCAGTATTTT